This T cell receptor (beta chain) comes out of a study of OX40 agonist ivuxolimab in advanced cancers. Across the whole study: The study treated patients with ivuxolimab, an agonistic anti-OX40 (CD134) antibody. Partial responses occurred in three patients (one hepatocellular carcinoma, two cutaneous melanoma). General study results and limits: Antigen specificity remained undetermined for the expanded peripheral T cells.

With respect to this clone: Its antigen is currently unknown.

Germline V gene sequence: CDR1 SNHLY, CDR2 FYNNEI. The V gene lost 6 bases and the J gene lost 8 bases, with 10 bases spanning the gap. There are 11 residues in the CDR3. Some clones are missing from TCRdb's copy, which holds only in-frame ones; the method was immunoSEQ multiplex PCR. Of some 77,000 clones listed, around nine tenths are singletons. The receptor's source is an adult with an advanced solid tumor such as melanoma, head and neck, liver or kidney cancer. The rearrangement uses TRBV2 and TRBJ2-5; D may be TRBD2 (5 bases). Sequenced here: CD4+ or CD8+ T cells sorted from blood, sampled in a trial of the OX40 agonist ivuxolimab. CDR3 DNA sequence: TGTGCCAGCAGCCCACGGGGTACCCAGTACTTC. It encodes CASSPRGTQYF.